This TCR beta chain is drawn from a study of T cell responses to AZD1222 COVID-19 vaccine. Study-level findings and limits: Only after the peak T cell response were repertoires sampled. Vaccine-related CD4 TCRs covered spike, predominating at 160-218 and 743-854. Unmutated regions of variants are reportedly targeted by nearly half of spike-specific TCRs.

The count of this clone is one. Antigen: not known. Libraries were prepared by immunoSEQ multiplex PCR; TCRdb keeps only in-frame clonotypes and omits some of them. Here the sample spans 20,000 to 30,000 clones, 86% being singletons. This TCR came from an adult who received the AZD1222 COVID-19 vaccine. Sample: peripheral blood, taken 28 days after the second AZD1222 dose.

The CDR3 bases are TGTGCCAGCAGCTCAAACCCCACCATGAACACTGAAGCTTTCTTT. Translation: CASSSNPTMNTEAFF. V usage is TRBV7-9 and J usage is TRBJ1-1; D gene unclear. In germline, CDR1 is SEHNR, CDR2 FQNEAQ (reference sequence). CDR3 length: 15 amino acids. V dropped 4 bases and J dropped 0 bases, with 12 bases sitting between them.